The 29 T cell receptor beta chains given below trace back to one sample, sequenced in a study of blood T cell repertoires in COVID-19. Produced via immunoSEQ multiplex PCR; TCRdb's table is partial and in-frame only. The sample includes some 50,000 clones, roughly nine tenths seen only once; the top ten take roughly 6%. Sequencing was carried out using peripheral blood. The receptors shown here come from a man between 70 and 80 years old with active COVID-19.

CDR3 sequence: CASSGTGQETQYF. The CDR3, as DNA: TGTGCCAGCAGTGGGACAGGGCAAGAGACCCAGTACTTC. The V call is TRBV12-3 or TRBV12-4, the J call TRBJ2-5; 9 bases fit TRBD1. The V segment lost 5 bases and the J segment 2 bases; nucleotides outside the gene matches: 0. The CDR3 is 13 residues long.

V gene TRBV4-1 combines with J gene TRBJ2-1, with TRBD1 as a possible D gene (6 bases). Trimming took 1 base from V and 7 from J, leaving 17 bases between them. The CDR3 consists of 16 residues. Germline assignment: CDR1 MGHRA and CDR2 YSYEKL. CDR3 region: CASSQAVQGNRNEQFF. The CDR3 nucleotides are TGCGCCAGCAGCCAAGCTGTACAGGGCAATCGTAATGAGCAGTTCTTC.

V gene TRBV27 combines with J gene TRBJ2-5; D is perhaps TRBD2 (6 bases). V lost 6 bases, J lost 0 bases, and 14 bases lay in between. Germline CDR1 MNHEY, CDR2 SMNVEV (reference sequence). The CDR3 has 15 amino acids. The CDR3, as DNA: TGTGCCAGCAGGCCTGTCCGGGACTACCAAGAGACCCAGTACTTC. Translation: CASRPVRDYQETQYF.

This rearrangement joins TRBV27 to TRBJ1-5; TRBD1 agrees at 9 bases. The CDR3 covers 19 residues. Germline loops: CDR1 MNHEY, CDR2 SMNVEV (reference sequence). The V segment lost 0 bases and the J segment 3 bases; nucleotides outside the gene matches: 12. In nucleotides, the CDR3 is TGTGCCAGCAGTTTATCCTCGGGACAGGGCCGTCTTTTCAATCAGCCCCAGCATTTT. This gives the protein CASSLSSGQGRLFNQPQHF.

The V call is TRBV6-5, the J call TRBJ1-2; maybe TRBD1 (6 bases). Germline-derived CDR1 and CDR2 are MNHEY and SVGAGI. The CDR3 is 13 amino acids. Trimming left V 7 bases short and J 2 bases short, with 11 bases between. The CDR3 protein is CASTLTGNYGYTF. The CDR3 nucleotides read TGTGCCAGCACTCTCACAGGGAACTATGGCTACACCTTC.

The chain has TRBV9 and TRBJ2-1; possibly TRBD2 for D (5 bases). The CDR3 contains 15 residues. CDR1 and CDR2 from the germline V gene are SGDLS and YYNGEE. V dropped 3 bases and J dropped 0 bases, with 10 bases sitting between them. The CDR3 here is CASSEDRGSYNEQFF. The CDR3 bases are TGTGCCAGCAGCGAAGACCGGGGCTCCTACAATGAGCAGTTCTTC.

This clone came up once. The CDR3 spells CASSQGTGTLLGYTF. In DNA form, the CDR3 reads TGCGCCAGCAGCCAAGGGACAGGGACTTTACTTGGCTACACCTTC. This rearrangement joins TRBV4-3 to TRBJ1-2, with 8 bases aligning to TRBD1. V was clipped by 1 base and J by 7 bases; unmatched bases: 8. The CDR3 loop spans 15 amino acids. The V gene's germline CDR1 is LGHNA and CDR2 YSLEER.

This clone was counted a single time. This CDR3 reads CAIRETRQSTGELFF. The DNA of the CDR3 is TGTGCCATCAGGGAGACCCGACAGTCCACCGGGGAGCTGTTTTTT. The chain combines TRBV10-3 with TRBJ2-2; weak D call: TRBD1 (5 bases). CDR1 and CDR2 (germline): ENHRY, SYGVKD. The CDR3 contains 15 residues. V lost 6 bases, J lost 4 bases, and 15 bases lay in between.

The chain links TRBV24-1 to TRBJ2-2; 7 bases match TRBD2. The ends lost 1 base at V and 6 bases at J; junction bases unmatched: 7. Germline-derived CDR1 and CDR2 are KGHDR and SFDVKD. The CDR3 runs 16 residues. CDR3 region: CATSDFNAGVSGELFF. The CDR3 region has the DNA TGTGCCACCAGTGATTTCAACGCGGGAGTGTCCGGGGAGCTGTTTTTT.

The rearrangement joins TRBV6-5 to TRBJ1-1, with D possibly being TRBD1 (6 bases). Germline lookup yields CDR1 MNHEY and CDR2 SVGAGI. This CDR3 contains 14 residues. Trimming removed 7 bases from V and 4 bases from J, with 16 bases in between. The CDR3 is CASIGEGGFTEAFF. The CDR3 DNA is TGTGCCAGCATAGGGGAGGGGGGGTTCACTGAAGCTTTCTTT.

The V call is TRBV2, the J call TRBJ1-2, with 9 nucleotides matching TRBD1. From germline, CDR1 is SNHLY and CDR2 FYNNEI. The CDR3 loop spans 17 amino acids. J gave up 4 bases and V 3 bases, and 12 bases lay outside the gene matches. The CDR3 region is CASSEAPGTGRTYGYTF. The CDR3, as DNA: TGTGCCAGCAGTGAGGCGCCCGGGACAGGGAGGACCTATGGCTACACCTTC. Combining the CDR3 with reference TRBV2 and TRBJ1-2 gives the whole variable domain EPEVTQTPSHQVTQMGQEVILRCVPISNHLYFYWYRQILGQKVEFLVSFYNNEISEKSEIFDDQFSVERPDGSNFTLKIRSTKLEDSAMYFCASSEAPGTGRTYGYTFGSGTRLTVV.

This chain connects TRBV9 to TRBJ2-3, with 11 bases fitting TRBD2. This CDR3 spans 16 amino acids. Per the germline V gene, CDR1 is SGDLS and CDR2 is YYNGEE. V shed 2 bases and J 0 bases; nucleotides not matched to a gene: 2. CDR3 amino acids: CASSVGLADSTDTQYF. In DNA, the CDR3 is TGTGCCAGCAGCGTGGGACTAGCGGATAGCACAGATACGCAGTATTTT.

This chain's CDR3 is CASSPNLDHSTDTQYF. Written as DNA, the CDR3 is TGTGCCAGCAGCCCAAACCTAGACCATAGCACAGATACGCAGTATTTT. The V gene is TRBV9, the J gene TRBJ2-3; D remains ambiguous. Per the germline V gene, CDR1 is SGDLS and CDR2 is YYNGEE. The V gene lost 4 bases and the J gene lost 0 bases, with 15 bases spanning the gap. The CDR3 consists of 16 residues. The full variable domain, its missing parts supplied by reference TRBV9 and TRBJ2-3, is DSGVTQTPKHLITATGQRVTLRCSPRSGDLSVYWYQQSLDQGLQFLIQYYNGEERAKGNILERFSAQQFPDLHSELNLSSLELGDSALYFCASSPNLDHSTDTQYFGPGTRLTVL.

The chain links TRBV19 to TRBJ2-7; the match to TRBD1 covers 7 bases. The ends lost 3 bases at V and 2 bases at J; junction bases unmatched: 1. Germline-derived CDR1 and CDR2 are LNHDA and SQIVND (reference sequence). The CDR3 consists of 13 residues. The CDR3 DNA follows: TGTGCCAGTAGTATGGACAGGACCTACGAGCAGTACTTC. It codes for CASSMDRTYEQYF. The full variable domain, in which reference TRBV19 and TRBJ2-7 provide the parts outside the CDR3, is DGGITQSPKYLFRKEGQNVTLSCEQNLNHDAMYWYRQDPGQGLRLIYYSQIVNDFQKGDIAEGYSVSREKKESFPLTVTSAQKNPTAFYLCASSMDRTYEQYFGPGTRLTVT.

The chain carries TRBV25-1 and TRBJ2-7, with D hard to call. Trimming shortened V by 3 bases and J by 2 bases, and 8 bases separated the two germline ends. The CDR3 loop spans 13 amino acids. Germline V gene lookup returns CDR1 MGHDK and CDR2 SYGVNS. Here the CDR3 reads CASSDFPTYEQYF. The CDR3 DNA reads TGTGCCAGCAGTGATTTTCCTACCTACGAGCAGTACTTC.

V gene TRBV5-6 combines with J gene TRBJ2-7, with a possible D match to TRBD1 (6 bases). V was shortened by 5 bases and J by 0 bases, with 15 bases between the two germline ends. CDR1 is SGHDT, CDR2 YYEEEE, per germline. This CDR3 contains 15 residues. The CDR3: CASRPGVGSSYEQYF. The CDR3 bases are TGTGCCAGCAGGCCAGGGGTTGGGTCCTCCTACGAGCAGTACTTC.

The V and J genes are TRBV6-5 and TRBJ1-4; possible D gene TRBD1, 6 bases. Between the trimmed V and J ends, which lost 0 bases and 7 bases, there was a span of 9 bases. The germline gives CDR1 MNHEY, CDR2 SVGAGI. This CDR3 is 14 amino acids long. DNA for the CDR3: TGTGCCAGCAGTTACTCTGGGGGCCTTGAAAAACTGTTTTTT. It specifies CASSYSGGLEKLFF.

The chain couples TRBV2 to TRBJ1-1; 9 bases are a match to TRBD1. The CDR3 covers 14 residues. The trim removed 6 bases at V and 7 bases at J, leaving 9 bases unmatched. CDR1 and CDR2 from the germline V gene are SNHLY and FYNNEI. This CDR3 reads CASSAGTGFVEAFF. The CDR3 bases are TGTGCCAGCAGCGCCGGGACAGGGTTTGTTGAAGCTTTCTTT.

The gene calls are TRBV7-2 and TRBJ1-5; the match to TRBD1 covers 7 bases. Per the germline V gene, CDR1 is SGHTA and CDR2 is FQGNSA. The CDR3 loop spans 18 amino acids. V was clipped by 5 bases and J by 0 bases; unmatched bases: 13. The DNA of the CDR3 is TGTGCCAGCAGCCCTTTTCGGCAGGGGGAGGTTAGCAATCAGCCCCAGCATTTT. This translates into CASSPFRQGEVSNQPQHF.

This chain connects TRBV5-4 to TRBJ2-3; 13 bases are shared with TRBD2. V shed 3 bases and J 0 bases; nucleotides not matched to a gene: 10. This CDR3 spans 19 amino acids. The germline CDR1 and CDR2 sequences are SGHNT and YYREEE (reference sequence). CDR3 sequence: CASSWGLAGSARSTDTQYF. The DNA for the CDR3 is TGTGCCAGCAGCTGGGGACTAGCGGGGTCTGCGCGCAGCACAGATACGCAGTATTTT. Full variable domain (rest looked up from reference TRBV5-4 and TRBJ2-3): ETGVTQSPTHLIKTRGQQVTLRCSSQSGHNTVSWYQQALGQGPQFIFQYYREEENGRGNFPPRFSGLQFPNYSSELNVNALELDDSALYLCASSWGLAGSARSTDTQYFGPGTRLTVL.

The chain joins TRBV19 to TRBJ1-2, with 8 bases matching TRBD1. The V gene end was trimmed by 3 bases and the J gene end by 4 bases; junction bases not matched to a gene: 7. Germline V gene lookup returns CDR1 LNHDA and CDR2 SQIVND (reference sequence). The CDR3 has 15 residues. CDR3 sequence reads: CASSIGGTGGYGYTF. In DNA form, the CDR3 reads TGTGCCAGTAGTATTGGTGGGACAGGAGGCTATGGCTACACCTTC.

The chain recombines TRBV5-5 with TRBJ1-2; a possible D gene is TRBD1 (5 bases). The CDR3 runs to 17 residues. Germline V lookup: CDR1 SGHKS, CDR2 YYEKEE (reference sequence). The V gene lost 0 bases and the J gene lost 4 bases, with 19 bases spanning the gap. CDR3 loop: CASSLGAGRAQSYGYTF. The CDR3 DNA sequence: TGTGCCAGCAGCTTGGGTGCTGGCAGGGCGCAATCCTATGGCTACACCTTC.

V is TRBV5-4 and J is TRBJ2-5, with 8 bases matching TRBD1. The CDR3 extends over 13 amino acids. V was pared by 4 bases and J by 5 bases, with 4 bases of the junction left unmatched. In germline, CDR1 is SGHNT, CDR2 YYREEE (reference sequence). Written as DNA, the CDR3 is TGTGCCAGCAGCCAGGGGGCGCTTGAGACCCAGTACTTC. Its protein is CASSQGALETQYF.

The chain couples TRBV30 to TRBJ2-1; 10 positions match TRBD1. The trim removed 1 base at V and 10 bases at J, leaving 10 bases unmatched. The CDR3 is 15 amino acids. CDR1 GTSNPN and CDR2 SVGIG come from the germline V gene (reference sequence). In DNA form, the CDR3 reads TGTGCCTGGAGTGAAGGGACAGGGGCCTTCAGGGAGCAGTTCTTC. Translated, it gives CAWSEGTGAFREQFF.

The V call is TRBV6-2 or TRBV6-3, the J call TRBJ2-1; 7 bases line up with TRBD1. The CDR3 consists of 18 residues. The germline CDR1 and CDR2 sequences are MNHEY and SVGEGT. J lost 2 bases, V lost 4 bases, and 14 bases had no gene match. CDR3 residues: CASSFKTGWSIPYNEQFF. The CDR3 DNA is TGTGCCAGCAGTTTCAAGACAGGGTGGAGCATTCCCTACAATGAGCAGTTCTTC.

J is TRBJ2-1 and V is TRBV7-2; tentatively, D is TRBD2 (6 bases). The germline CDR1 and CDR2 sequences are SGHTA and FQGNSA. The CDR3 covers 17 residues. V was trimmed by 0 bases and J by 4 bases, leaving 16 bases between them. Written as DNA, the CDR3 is TGTGCCAGCAGCTTAGCGAGTGGACGGGGGAGTTACAATGAGCAGTTCTTC. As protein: CASSLASGRGSYNEQFF. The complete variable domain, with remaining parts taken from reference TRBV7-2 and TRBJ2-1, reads GAGVSQSPSNKVTEKGKDVELRCDPISGHTALYWYRQSLGQGLEFLIYFQGNSAPDKSGLPSDRFSAERTGGSVSTLTIQRTQQEDSAVYLCASSLASGRGSYNEQFFGPGTRLTVL.

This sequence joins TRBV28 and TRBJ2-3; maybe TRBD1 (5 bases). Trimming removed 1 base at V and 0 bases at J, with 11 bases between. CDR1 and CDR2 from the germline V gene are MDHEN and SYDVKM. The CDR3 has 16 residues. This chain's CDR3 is CASSLFQGYSTDTQYF. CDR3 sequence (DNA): TGTGCCAGCAGTTTATTCCAGGGATATAGCACAGATACGCAGTATTTT.

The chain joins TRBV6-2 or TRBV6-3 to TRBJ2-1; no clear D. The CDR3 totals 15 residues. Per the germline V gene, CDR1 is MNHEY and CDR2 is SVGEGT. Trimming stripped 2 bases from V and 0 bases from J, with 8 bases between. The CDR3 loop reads CASSYAQSSYNEQFF. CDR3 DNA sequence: TGTGCCAGCAGTTACGCACAGTCCTCCTACAATGAGCAGTTCTTC.

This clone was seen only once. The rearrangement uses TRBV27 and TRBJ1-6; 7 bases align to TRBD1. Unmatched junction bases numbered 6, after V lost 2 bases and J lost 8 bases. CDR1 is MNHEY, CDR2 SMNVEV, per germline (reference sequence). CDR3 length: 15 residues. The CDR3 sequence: CASSLVTGAYSPLHF. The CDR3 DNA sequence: TGTGCCAGCAGTTTAGTCACAGGGGCATATTCACCCCTCCACTTT.